Below are 2 T cell receptor beta chains sequenced from a single sample in a study of blood T cell repertoires in COVID-19. Profiling relied on immunoSEQ multiplex PCR, and the TCRdb table lists in-frame clones only, not all of them. This table holds around 250,000 clones, about four fifths found once. The sequencing input was PBMCs or T cells enriched from blood (not recorded which). The receptors come from a man aged 40-49 years who had been exposed to COVID-19.

The gene calls are TRBV19 and TRBJ1-2, with 9 bases aligning to TRBD1. Germline lookup yields CDR1 LNHDA and CDR2 SQIVND (reference sequence). V lost 8 bases to trimming and J lost 2 bases; unmatched junction nucleotides: 6. CDR3 length: 14 residues. The DNA for the CDR3 is TGTGCCAGTCACTCCGGGACAGGGAACTATGGCTACACCTTC. It is translated as CASHSGTGNYGYTF. The variable domain in full, completed from reference TRBV19 and TRBJ1-2, reads DGGITQSPKYLFRKEGQNVTLSCEQNLNHDAMYWYRQDPGQGLRLIYYSQIVNDFQKGDIAEGYSVSREKKESFPLTVTSAQKNPTAFYLCASHSGTGNYGYTFGSGTRLTVV.

This clone has a single count. The rearrangement uses TRBV6-5 and TRBJ1-2; TRBD1 matches at 7 bases. Trimming cost V 6 bases and J 4 bases; bases outside gene matches: 8. There are 14 residues in the CDR3. CDR1 is MNHEY and CDR2 is SVGAGI in the germline V gene. CDR3 residues: CASSKQGTSYGYTF. CDR3 DNA: TGTGCCAGCAGCAAACAGGGGACCTCCTATGGCTACACCTTC.